This T cell receptor beta chain was recovered during a study of T-cell memory formation after mild COVID-19. Study results and limitations: Pre-infection memory harbored some responding clones, suggesting cross-reactive memory joined.

Trimming removed 5 bases from V and 10 bases from J, with 14 bases in between. The CDR3 spans 12 residues. Germline CDR1 reads SGHAT; CDR2 reads FQNNGV. As regards this clonotype: As yet, its antigen is unknown.

Each CDR3 protein is one row after TCRdb ran MiXCR on the 5' RACE reads. Among about 57,000 distinct CDR3 sequences listed, 9% to 15% were seen once. Sequenced sample: PBMCs or a T cell subset sorted from them (not recorded which). The V and J genes are TRBV11-2 and TRBJ1-1; the D gene is possibly TRBD1 (6 bases). The TCR comes from a man between 18 and 29 years old who had mild COVID-19 (a few samples of this study predate the infection). Cell type and time point are not known. The CDR3 protein is CASSPGGQRAFF. CDR3 coding DNA: TGTGCCAGCAGCCCCGGGGGCCAACGAGCTTTCTTT.